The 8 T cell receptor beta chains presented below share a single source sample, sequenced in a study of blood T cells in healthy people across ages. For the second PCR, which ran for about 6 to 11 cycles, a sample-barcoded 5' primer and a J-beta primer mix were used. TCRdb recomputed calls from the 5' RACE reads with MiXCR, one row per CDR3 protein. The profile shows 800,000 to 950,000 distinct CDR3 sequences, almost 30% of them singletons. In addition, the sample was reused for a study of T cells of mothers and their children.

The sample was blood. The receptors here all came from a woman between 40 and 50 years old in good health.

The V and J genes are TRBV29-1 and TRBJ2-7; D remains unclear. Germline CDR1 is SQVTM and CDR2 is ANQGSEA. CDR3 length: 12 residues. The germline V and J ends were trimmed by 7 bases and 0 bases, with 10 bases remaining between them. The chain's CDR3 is CSGFTSSYEQYF. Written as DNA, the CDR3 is TGCAGCGGATTTACAAGCTCCTACGAGCAGTACTTC.

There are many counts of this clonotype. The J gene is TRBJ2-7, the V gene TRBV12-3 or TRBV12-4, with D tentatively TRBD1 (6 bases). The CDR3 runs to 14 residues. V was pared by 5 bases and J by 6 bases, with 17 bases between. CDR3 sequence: CASSPRQDLVEQYF. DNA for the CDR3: TGTGCCAGCAGTCCCCGACAGGATTTGGTCGAGCAGTACTTC.

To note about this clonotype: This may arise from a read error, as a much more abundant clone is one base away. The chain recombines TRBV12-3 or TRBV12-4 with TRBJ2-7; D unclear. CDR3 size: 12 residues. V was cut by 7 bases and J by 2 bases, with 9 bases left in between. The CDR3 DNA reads TGTGCCAGCATACTTTGGGCCTACGAGCAGTACGTC. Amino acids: CASILWAYEQYV.

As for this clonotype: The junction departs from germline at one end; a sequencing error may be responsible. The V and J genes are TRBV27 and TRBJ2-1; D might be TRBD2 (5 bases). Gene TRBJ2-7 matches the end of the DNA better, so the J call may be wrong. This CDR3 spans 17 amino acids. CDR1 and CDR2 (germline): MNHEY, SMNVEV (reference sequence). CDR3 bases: TGTGCCAGCAGTCTATCAGGAGGCCAACTGGTCTACAATGAGCAGTACTTC. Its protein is CASSLSGGQLVYNEQYF.

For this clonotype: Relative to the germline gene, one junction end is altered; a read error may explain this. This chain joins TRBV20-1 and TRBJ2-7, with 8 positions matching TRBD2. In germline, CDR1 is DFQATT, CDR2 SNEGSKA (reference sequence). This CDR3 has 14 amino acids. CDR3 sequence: CSASRTSSSYERYF. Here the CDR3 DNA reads TGCAGTGCTAGTCGGACTAGCAGTAGCTACGAGCGGTACTTC.

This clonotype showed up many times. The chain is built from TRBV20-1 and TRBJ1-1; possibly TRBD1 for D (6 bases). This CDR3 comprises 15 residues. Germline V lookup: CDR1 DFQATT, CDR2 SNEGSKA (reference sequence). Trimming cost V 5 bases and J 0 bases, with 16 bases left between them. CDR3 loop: CSAQGYRVMNTEAFF. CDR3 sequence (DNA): TGCAGTGCTCAGGGATACAGGGTGATGAACACTGAAGCTTTCTTT.

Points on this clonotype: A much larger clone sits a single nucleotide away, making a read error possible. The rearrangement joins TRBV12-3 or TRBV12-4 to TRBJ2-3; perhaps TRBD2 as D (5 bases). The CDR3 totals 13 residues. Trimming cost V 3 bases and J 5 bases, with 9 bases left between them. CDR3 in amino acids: CASSLKREDTQYF. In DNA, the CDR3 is TGTGCCAGCAGTTTGAAGAGGGAAGATACGCAGTATTTT.

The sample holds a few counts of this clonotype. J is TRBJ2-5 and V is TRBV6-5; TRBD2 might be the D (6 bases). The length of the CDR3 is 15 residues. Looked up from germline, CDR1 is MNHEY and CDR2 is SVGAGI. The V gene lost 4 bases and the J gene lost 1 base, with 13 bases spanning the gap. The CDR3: CASSSRGSPQETQYF. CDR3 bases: TGTGCCAGCAGTTCCCGGGGGAGTCCCCAAGAGACCCAGTACTTC.